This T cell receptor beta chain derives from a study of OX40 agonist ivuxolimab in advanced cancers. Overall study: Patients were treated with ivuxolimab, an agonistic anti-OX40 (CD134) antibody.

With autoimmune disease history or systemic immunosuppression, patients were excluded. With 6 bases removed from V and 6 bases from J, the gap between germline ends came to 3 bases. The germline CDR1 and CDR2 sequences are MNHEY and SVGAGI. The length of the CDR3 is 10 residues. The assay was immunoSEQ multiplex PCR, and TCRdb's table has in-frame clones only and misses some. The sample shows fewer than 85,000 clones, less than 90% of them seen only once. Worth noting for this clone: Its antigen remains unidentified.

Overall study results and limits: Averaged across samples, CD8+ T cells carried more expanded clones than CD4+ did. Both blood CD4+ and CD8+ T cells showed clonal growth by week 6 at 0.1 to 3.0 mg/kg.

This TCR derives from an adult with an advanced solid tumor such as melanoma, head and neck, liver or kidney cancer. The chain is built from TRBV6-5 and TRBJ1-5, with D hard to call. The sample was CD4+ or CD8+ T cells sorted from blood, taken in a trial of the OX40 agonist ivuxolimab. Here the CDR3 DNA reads TGTGCCAGCAGCCGTCAGCCCCAGCATTTT. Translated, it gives CASSRQPQHF.